This TCR beta chain was profiled in a study of response to subunit inactivated influenza vaccine (dated by TCRdb to between 2017 and 2018). For context, the study as a whole: To follow how T cells responded to a trivalent subunit inactivated influenza vaccine, the researchers relied on deep quantitative profiling of the T cell receptor repertoire.

Regarding this clonotype: Its binding antigen is unknown. Nothing much larger sits one base from this clone, and base qualities are not available.

The library was made by RT-PCR. Instrument used: Illumina HiSeq 2500. TCRdb reprocessing: public reads trimmed at Q25 with fastp, clones called with MiXCR, in-frame beta chains kept. Identical CDR3 protein sequences are pooled into one entry, listed with their most common genes and DNA. This sample is represented by roughly 570,000 distinct CDR3 sequences; under 15% of them were singletons. The ten largest clonotypes hold around 13% of the sample. Summary of the overall study and its limitations: According to the authors, only a limited number of new T cells may be recruited by each seasonal influenza vaccination.

For CDR1 and CDR2, the germline V gene lists SGHRS and YFSETQ. After removal of 4 bases from V and 2 bases from J, the junction retains 6 bases not matched to a gene. The CDR3 holds 17 amino acids from the cysteine to the phenylalanine. Just the 51-base CDR3 DNA is kept, in frame starting at base 1. The time point label of this sample denotes: around 42 days after influenza vaccine administration. The rearranged chain carries TRBV5-1 and TRBJ2-3; 14 bases in the junction line up with TRBD2. This sequence was found in a middle-aged man who received an inactivated influenza vaccine. Donor details come from another sample of the same person, matched by shared clones. Specimen: PBMCs from blood, collected more than 35 days after vaccination. The base sequence is TGCGCCAGCAGCCTAGGACTAGCGGGAGGCCTCACAGATACGCAGTATTTT. Its translation is CASSLGLAGGLTDTQYF.